The 15 T cell receptor beta chains below were found in one sample sequenced in a study of blood T cell repertoires in COVID-19. Produced via immunoSEQ multiplex PCR; TCRdb's table is partial and in-frame only. The data show 90,000 to 120,000 clones, with approximately 80% seen just once and about 5% held by the top ten. Sequenced sample: peripheral blood. The receptors originated from a man aged 55 to 70 with acute or convalescent COVID-19.

The chain uses TRBV24-1 and TRBJ2-3; tentative D call: TRBD2 (5 bases). The CDR3 is 11 amino acids. CDR1 KGHDR and CDR2 SFDVKD come from the germline V gene. The V and J ends lost 7 bases and 8 bases respectively, with 9 bases between them. The CDR3 is CATSLEGTQYF. In nucleotides, the CDR3 is TGTGCCACCAGCTTAGAGGGTACGCAGTATTTT.

This sequence joins TRBV28 and TRBJ2-1, with TRBD1 matching over 7 bases. The germline gives CDR1 MDHEN, CDR2 SYDVKM. The V gene end was trimmed by 6 bases and the J gene end by 4 bases; junction bases not matched to a gene: 9. The CDR3 is 15 amino acids. The CDR3 protein is CASSPADREYNEQFF. The CDR3 nucleotides read TGTGCCAGCAGCCCCGCCGACAGGGAATACAATGAGCAGTTCTTC.

V usage is TRBV4-1 and J usage is TRBJ1-5; 10 bases align to TRBD1. Trimming removed 3 bases from V and 6 bases from J; junction bases left unmatched: 5. This CDR3 has 15 residues. Per germline, CDR1 MGHRA and CDR2 YSYEKL. This CDR3 is CASSQLTGGVQPQHF. In DNA form, the CDR3 reads TGCGCCAGCAGCCAGTTGACAGGGGGCGTTCAGCCCCAGCATTTT.

The chain has TRBV28 and TRBJ1-1, with 9 positions matching TRBD1. The CDR3 length is 14 residues. CDR1 and CDR2 from the germline V gene are MDHEN and SYDVKM. V lost 6 bases, J lost 0 bases, and 2 bases stayed unmatched. The CDR3 sequence is CASSNRGLNTEAFF. Here the CDR3 DNA reads TGTGCCAGCAGCAACAGGGGGCTGAACACTGAAGCTTTCTTT.

The CDR3 DNA is TGTGCCAGCAGCTTGGGACAGGGTTTCCTCCACTTT. The encoded protein is CASSLGQGFLHF. The chain recombines TRBV5-5 with TRBJ1-6; 7 bases are shared with TRBD1. J was trimmed by 15 bases and V by 0 bases; bases with no gene match: 3. The CDR3 consists of 12 residues. Germline CDR1 and CDR2: SGHKS and YYEKEE (reference sequence).

This clone was seen a few times. V gene TRBV7-6 combines with J gene TRBJ2-2; 8 positions agree with TRBD2. CDR3 size: 16 residues. CDR1 is SGHVS, CDR2 FNYEAQ, per germline. V dropped 1 base and J dropped 4; count of bases not matched to a gene: 5. The CDR3 spells CASSLGRGGATGELFF. Written as DNA, the CDR3 is TGTGCCAGCAGCTTAGGACGGGGGGGTGCCACCGGGGAGCTGTTTTTT.

The CDR3 sequence is CASRLGLAQETQYF. The DNA of the CDR3 is TGTGCCAGCAGGTTAGGACTAGCCCAAGAGACCCAGTACTTC. The chain has TRBV5-6 and TRBJ2-5, with 8 nucleotides matching TRBD2. Germline CDR1 SGHDT, CDR2 YYEEEE. Germline trimming cut 5 bases from V and 1 base from J; bases unmatched to any gene: 4. The CDR3 totals 14 residues.

The chain is built from TRBV5-1 and TRBJ2-5; 9 nucleotides line up with TRBD1. With 2 bases clipped from V and 2 bases from J, the junction kept 7 bases outside the gene matches. Per germline, CDR1 SGHRS and CDR2 YFSETQ. This CDR3 has 16 amino acids. The CDR3 DNA is TGCGCCAGCAGCTTTAACGGACAGGGGACACAAGAGACCCAGTACTTC. It translates to CASSFNGQGTQETQYF.

The V gene is TRBV3-1 (or the pseudogene TRBV3-2), the J gene TRBJ2-1, with TRBD2 matching 11 bases. Per the germline V gene, CDR1 is LGHDT and CDR2 is YNNKEL (reference sequence). The V gene end was trimmed by 5 bases and the J gene end by 4 bases; junction bases not matched to a gene: 4. This CDR3 spans 15 amino acids. The chain's CDR3 is CASSSVAGGYNEQFF. DNA of the CDR3: TGTGCCAGCAGCTCAGTAGCGGGGGGGTACAATGAGCAGTTCTTC.

The chain carries TRBV9 and TRBJ1-3; D call uncertain. In germline, CDR1 is SGDLS, CDR2 YYNGEE. The germline V and J ends were trimmed by 1 base and 0 bases, with 8 bases remaining between them. The CDR3 is 15 residues long. This chain's CDR3 is CASSVMPSSGNTIYF. For the CDR3, the DNA is TGTGCCAGCAGCGTAATGCCCAGCTCTGGAAACACCATATATTTT.

J is TRBJ1-6 and V is TRBV30; no definite D call. Looked up from germline, CDR1 is GTSNPN and CDR2 is SVGIG (reference sequence). The V end was cut by 0 bases, the J end by 3 bases, with 9 bases between. This CDR3 is 15 amino acids long. The CDR3 nucleotides read TGTGCCTGGAGTGTACGGGGAAACTATAATTCACCCCTCCACTTT. This encodes CAWSVRGNYNSPLHF. Full variable domain (remainder filled in from reference TRBV30 and TRBJ1-6): SQTIHQWPATLVQPVGSPLSLECTVEGTSNPNLYWYRQAAGRGLQLLFYSVGIGQISSEVPQNLSASRPQDRQFILSSKKLLLSDSGFYLCAWSVRGNYNSPLHFGNGTRLTVT.

The rearrangement links TRBV5-1 to TRBJ2-7, with 13 bases lining up with TRBD2. The germline gives CDR1 SGHRS, CDR2 YFSETQ. V dropped 4 bases and J dropped 4; count of bases not matched to a gene: 5. This CDR3 is built from 15 residues. Written as DNA, the CDR3 is TGCGCCAGCAGCACTCAGACTAGCGGGGGGTACGAGCAGTACTTC. Protein sequence: CASSTQTSGGYEQYF.

The gene calls are TRBV15 and TRBJ1-2; 7 nucleotides agree with TRBD1. The CDR3 runs 13 residues. The germline CDR1 and CDR2 sequences are LNHNV and YYDKDF (reference sequence). V was pared by 3 bases and J by 8 bases, with 6 bases of the junction left unmatched. The DNA for the CDR3 is TGTGCCACCAGCAGCCGACAGGGAGAGGGCTACACCTTC. The encoded protein is CATSSRQGEGYTF. Variable domain in full (rest from reference TRBV15 and TRBJ1-2): DAMVIQNPRYQVTQFGKPVTLSCSQTLNHNVMYWYQQKSSQAPKLLFHYYDKDFNNEADTPDNFQSRRPNTSFCFLDIRSPGLGDTAMYLCATSSRQGEGYTFGSGTRLTVV.

The V gene is TRBV4-3, the J gene TRBJ2-6, with TRBD2 matching 8 bases. The V and J ends lost 4 bases and 0 bases, in that order; junction bases with no gene match: 8. This CDR3 is built from 18 residues. CDR1 and CDR2 from the germline V gene are LGHNA and YSLEER. The CDR3 spells CASSPQLAASSGANVLTF. The CDR3 bases are TGCGCCAGCAGCCCTCAACTAGCGGCAAGCTCTGGGGCCAACGTCCTGACTTTC.

The chain employs TRBV7-9 and TRBJ1-1, with D uncertain. The V gene's germline CDR1 is SEHNR and CDR2 FQNEAQ (reference sequence). The length of the CDR3 is 13 residues. Trimming removed 0 bases at V and 11 bases at J, with 13 bases between. The CDR3 loop reads CASSLAVTAGAFF. CDR3 DNA: TGTGCCAGCAGCTTAGCAGTAACGGCGGGGGCTTTCTTT.